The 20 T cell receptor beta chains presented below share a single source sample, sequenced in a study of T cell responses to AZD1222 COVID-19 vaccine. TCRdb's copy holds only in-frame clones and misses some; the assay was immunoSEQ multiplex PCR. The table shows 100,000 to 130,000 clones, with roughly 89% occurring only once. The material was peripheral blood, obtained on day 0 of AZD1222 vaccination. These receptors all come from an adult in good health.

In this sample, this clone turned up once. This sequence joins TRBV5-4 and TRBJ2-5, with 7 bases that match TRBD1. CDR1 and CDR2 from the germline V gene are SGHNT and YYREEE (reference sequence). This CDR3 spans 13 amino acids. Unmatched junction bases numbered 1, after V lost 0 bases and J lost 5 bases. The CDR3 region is CASSLARGETQYF. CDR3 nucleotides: TGTGCCAGCAGCTTGGCCAGGGGGGAGACCCAGTACTTC. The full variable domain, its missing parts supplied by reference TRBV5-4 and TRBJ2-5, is ETGVTQSPTHLIKTRGQQVTLRCSSQSGHNTVSWYQQALGQGPQFIFQYYREEENGRGNFPPRFSGLQFPNYSSELNVNALELDDSALYLCASSLARGETQYFGPGTRLLVL.

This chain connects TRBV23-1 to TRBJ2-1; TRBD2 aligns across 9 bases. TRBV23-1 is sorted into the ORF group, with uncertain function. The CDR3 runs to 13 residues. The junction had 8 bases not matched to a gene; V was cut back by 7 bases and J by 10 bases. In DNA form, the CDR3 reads TGCGCCAGCAACCGGGGGGGGACTAGCGAGCAGTTCTTC. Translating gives CASNRGGTSEQFF.

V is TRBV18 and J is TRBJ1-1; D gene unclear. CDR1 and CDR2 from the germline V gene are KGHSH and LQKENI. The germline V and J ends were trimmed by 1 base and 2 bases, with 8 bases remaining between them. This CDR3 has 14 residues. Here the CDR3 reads CASSPQQLNTEAFF. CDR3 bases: TGTGCCAGCTCACCACAACAGTTAAACACTGAAGCTTTCTTT.

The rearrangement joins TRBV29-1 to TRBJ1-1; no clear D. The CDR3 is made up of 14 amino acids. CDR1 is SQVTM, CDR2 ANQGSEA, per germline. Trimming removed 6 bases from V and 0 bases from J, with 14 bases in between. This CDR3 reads CSVGVLNMNTEAFF. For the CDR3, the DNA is TGCAGCGTCGGGGTTTTGAACATGAACACTGAAGCTTTCTTT.

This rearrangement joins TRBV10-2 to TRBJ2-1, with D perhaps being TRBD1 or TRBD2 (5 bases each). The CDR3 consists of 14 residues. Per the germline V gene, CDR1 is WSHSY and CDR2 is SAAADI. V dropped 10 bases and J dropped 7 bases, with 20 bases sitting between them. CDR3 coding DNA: TGCGCCATCCGACAAAGAGGGGCCAATAATGAGCAGTTCTTC. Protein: CAIRQRGANNEQFF.

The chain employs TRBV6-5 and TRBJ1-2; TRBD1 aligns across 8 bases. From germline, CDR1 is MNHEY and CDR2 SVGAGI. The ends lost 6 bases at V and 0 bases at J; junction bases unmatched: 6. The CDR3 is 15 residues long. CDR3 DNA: TGTGCCAGCAGCGGAGACAGGGGAGCTAACTATGGCTACACCTTC. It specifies CASSGDRGANYGYTF.

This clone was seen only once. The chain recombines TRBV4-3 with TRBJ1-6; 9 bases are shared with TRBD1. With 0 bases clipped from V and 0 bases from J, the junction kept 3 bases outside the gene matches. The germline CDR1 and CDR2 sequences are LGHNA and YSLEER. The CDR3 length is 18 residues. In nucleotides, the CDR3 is TGCGCCAGCAGCCAAGAACAGGGGGCTAGCTCCTATAATTCACCCCTCCACTTT. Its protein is CASSQEQGASSYNSPLHF.

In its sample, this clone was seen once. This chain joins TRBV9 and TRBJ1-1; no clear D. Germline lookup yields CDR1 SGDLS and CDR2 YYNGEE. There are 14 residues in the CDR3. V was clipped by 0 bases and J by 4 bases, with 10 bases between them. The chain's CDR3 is CASSVDMGSTEAFF. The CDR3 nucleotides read TGTGCCAGCAGCGTAGATATGGGCAGCACTGAAGCTTTCTTT.

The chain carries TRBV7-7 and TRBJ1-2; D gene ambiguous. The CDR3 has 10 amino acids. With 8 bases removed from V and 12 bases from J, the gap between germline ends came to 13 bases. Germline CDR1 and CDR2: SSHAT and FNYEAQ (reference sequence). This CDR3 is CASGSDWDTF. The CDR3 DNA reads TGTGCCAGCGGCTCCGATTGGGACACCTTC. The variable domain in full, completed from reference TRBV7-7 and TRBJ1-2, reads GAGVSQSPRYKVTKRGQDVTLRCDPISSHATLYWYQQALGQGPEFLTYFNYEAQPDKSGLPSDRFSAERPEGSISTLTIQRTEQRDSAMYRCASGSDWDTFGSGTRLTVV.

Here the CDR3 reads CASSRPQGGHTHF. The CDR3 DNA is TGTGCCAGCAGTCGCCCTCAGGGGGGACATACGCATTTT. This chain connects TRBV12-3 or TRBV12-4 to TRBJ1-5; 7 bases line up with TRBD1. This CDR3 contains 13 residues. V dropped 5 bases and J dropped 15; count of bases not matched to a gene: 13.

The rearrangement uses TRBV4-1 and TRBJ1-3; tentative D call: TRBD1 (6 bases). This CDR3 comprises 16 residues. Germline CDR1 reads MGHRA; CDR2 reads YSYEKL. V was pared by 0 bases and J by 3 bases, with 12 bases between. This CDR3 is CASSQDEAGDGNTIYF. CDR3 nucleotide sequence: TGCGCCAGCAGCCAAGATGAAGCAGGGGATGGAAACACCATATATTTT.

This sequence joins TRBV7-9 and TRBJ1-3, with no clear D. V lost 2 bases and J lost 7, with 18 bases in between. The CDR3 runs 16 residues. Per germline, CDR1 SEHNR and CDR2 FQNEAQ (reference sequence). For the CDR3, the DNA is TGTGCCAGCAGCTTACCCGTCGGATGGGCTTTGAACACCATATATTTT. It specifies CASSLPVGWALNTIYF.

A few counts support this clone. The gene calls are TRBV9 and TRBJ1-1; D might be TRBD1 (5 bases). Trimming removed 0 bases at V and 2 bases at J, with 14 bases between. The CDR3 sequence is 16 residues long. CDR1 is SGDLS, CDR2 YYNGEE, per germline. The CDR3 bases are TGTGCCAGCAGCGTAGGAAAGGGGTTGGCAAACACTGAAGCTTTCTTT. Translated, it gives CASSVGKGLANTEAFF. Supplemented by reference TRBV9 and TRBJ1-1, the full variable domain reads DSGVTQTPKHLITATGQRVTLRCSPRSGDLSVYWYQQSLDQGLQFLIQYYNGEERAKGNILERFSAQQFPDLHSELNLSSLELGDSALYFCASSVGKGLANTEAFFGQGTRLTVV.

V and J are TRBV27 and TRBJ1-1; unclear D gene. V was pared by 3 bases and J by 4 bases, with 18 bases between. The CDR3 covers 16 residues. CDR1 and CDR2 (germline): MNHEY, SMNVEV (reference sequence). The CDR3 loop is CASSLNFGRGGTEAFF. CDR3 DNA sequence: TGTGCCAGCAGTTTGAACTTTGGACGAGGAGGCACTGAAGCTTTCTTT.

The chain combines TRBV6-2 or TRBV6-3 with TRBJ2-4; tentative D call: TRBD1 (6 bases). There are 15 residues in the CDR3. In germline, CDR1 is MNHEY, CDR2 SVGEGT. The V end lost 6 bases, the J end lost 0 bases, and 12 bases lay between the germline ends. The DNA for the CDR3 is TGTGCCAGCAGCACTGGGGGCCTAGCCAAAAACATTCAGTACTTC. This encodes CASSTGGLAKNIQYF.

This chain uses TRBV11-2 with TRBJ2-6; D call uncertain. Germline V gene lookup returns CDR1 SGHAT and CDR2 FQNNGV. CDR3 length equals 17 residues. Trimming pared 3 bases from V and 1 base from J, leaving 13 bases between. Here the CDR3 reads CASSFRAFRSGANVLTF. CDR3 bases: TGTGCCAGCAGCTTCCGGGCGTTTCGTTCTGGGGCCAACGTCCTGACTTTC.

In DNA, the CDR3 is TGTGCCAGCAGCGTAGCTCGGGGGCAGAACACTGAAGCTTTCTTT. Its protein product is CASSVARGQNTEAFF. This rearrangement joins TRBV9 to TRBJ1-1; the D gene is possibly TRBD1 (6 bases). Trimming left V 0 bases short and J 1 base short, with 10 bases between. CDR1 is SGDLS and CDR2 is YYNGEE in the germline V gene. This CDR3 region has 15 residues.

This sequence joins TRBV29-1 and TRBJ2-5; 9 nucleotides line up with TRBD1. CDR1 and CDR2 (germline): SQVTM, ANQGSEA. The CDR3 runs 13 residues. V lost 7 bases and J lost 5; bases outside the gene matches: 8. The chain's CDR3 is CSAGGTGWETQYF. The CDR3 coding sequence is TGCAGCGCCGGGGGGACAGGGTGGGAGACCCAGTACTTC.

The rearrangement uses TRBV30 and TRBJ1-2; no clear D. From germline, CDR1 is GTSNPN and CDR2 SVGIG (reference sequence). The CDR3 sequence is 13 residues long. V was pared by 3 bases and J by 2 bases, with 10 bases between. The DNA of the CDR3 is TGTGCCTGGAGGCCCGGGGAAAACTATGGCTACACCTTC. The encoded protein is CAWRPGENYGYTF.

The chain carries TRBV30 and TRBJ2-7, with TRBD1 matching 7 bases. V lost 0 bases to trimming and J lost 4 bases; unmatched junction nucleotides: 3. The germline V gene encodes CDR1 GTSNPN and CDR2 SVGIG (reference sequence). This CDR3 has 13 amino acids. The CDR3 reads CAWSVGRGYEQYF. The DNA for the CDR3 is TGTGCCTGGAGTGTGGGCAGGGGGTACGAGCAGTACTTC.